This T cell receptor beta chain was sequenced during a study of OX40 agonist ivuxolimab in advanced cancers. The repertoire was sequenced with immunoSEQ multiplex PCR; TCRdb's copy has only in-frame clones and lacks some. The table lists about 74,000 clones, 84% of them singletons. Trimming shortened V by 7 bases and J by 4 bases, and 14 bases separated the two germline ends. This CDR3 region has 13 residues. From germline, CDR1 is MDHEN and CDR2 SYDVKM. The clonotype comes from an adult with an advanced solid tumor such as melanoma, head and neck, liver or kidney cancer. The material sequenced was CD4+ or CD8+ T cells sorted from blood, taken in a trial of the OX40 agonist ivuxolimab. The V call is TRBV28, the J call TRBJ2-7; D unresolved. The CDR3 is CASIGLVEYEQYF. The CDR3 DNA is TGTGCCAGCATAGGGCTAGTGGAGTACGAGCAGTACTTC.